One and the same sample provided the 19 T cell receptor beta chains below, sequenced in a study of metastatic and nonmetastatic thyroid tumors (dated by TCRdb to about 2020). Before undergoing thyroid surgery, none of the patients had been given any kind of treatment. Receptor amplification or capture employed PCR. The run used an Illumina HiSeq 4000. Starting from the raw public reads, TCRdb applied fastp trimming at Q25, assembled clones with MiXCR and retained in-frame beta chains. The table for this sample lists 23,000 or so clones; 15% to 20% of them were counted only once. The biggest ten clones account for about 4.2% of the sample. The source material was blood. The receptors derive from a male donor with papillary thyroid cancer or a benign thyroid nodule (not recorded which). Some clones in this sample may be carry-over from other donors' samples.

This clone was detected a few times. The chain combines TRBV28 with TRBJ1-6; TRBD1 is a possible D gene (6 bases). This CDR3 region has 14 residues. The V end was cut by 7 bases, the J end by 8 bases, with 15 bases between. Germline V gene lookup returns CDR1 MDHEN and CDR2 SYDVKM. The CDR3, as DNA: TGTGCCAGCACCACACAGGGCCCCTATTCACCCCTCCACTTT. This codes for CASTTQGPYSPLHF.

Many counts were recorded for this clone. The rearrangement links TRBV19 to TRBJ1-1, with D unclear. Germline CDR1 and CDR2: LNHDA and SQIVND (reference sequence). V lost 3 bases and J lost 3, with 8 bases in between. CDR3 length: 13 amino acids. Here the CDR3 reads CASSIWGHTEAFF. In DNA, the CDR3 is TGTGCCAGTAGTATCTGGGGTCACACTGAAGCTTTCTTT.

This clone was recorded many times. The rearrangement joins TRBV28 to TRBJ2-7; no definite D call. This CDR3 contains 13 residues. V was shortened by 3 bases and J by 2 bases, with 8 bases between the two germline ends. CDR1 is MDHEN and CDR2 is SYDVKM in the germline V gene. DNA for the CDR3: TGTGCCAGCAGTTTGGCAGAGACCTACGAGCAGTACTTC. Amino acid sequence: CASSLAETYEQYF. Based on the CDR3 plus reference TRBV28 and TRBJ2-7, the full variable domain is DVKVTQSSRYLVKRTGEKVFLECVQDMDHENMFWYRQDPGLGLRLIYFSYDVKMKEKGDIPEGYSVSREKKERFSLILESASTNQTSMYLCASSLAETYEQYFGPGTRLTVT.

This clone has a count of ten or more. This chain uses TRBV7-8 with TRBJ1-1; D not certain. The germline V gene has CDR1 SGHVS and CDR2 FQNEAQ. This CDR3 region has 17 residues. The ends were cut back, 2 bases at V and 0 bases at J, with 16 bases in the middle. The CDR3 bases are TGTGCCAGCAGCTTACGAACGGACCTACTCATGAACACTGAAGCTTTCTTT. Residues: CASSLRTDLLMNTEAFF.

The sample holds many counts of this clone. The chain carries TRBV5-1 and TRBJ2-7; D is unresolved. V was clipped by 3 bases and J by 2 bases, with 12 bases between them. Germline-derived CDR1 and CDR2 are SGHRS and YFSETQ. The CDR3 has 14 residues. CDR3 sequence reads: CASSSDIYPYEQYF. The DNA for the CDR3 is TGCGCCAGCAGCTCTGACATTTACCCCTACGAGCAGTACTTC.

This clone has a count of ten or more. The chain uses TRBV27 and TRBJ2-7, with 9 bases identical to TRBD2. Germline trimming cut 3 bases from V and 9 bases from J; bases unmatched to any gene: 9. The CDR3 sequence is 14 residues long. Germline assignment: CDR1 MNHEY and CDR2 SMNVEV (reference sequence). The CDR3 DNA reads TGTGCCAGCAGTTTGGAAGCGGGGGGCGTGGGGCAGTACTTC. Translated: CASSLEAGGVGQYF.

The DNA for the CDR3 is TGTGCCAGCAGTCTCGGGGGGGGGGATTACAATGAGCAGTTCTTC. This sequence encodes CASSLGGGDYNEQFF. J is TRBJ2-1 and V is TRBV6-1; 8 positions match TRBD2. Germline V CDR1 and CDR2: MNHNS, SASEGT. The CDR3 is 15 amino acids. V dropped 5 bases and J dropped 4; count of bases not matched to a gene: 7.

As for this clone: One junction end disagrees with the germline gene, perhaps due to a read error. The chain has TRBV27 and TRBJ2-1, with 9 positions matching TRBD2. CDR1 and CDR2 (germline): MNHEY, SMNVEV (reference sequence). This CDR3 region has 14 residues. The CDR3 region has the DNA TGTGCCAGTAGCCCCGGGACTAGCTGGAGCATACCGCTCTTC. Translated, it gives CASSPGTSWSIPLF.

This clone has ten or more counts. The V call is TRBV20-1, the J call TRBJ2-7, with TRBD2 matching 10 bases. Unmatched junction bases numbered 12, after V lost 5 bases and J lost 5 bases. This CDR3 is 15 amino acids long. The V gene's germline CDR1 is DFQATT and CDR2 SNEGSKA (reference sequence). CDR3 DNA: TGCAGTGCTCTCTCCGGGACTAGCGTGGTTGACGAGCAGTACTTC. Protein product: CSALSGTSVVDEQYF.

This clone was seen ten or more times. The CDR3 loop is CASSLGVSGRSYNEQFF. CDR3 coding DNA: TGTGCCAGCAGCTTAGGGGTTAGCGGGAGATCCTACAATGAGCAGTTCTTC. This chain connects TRBV7-9 to TRBJ2-1; TRBD2 agrees at 9 bases. The trim removed 1 base at V and 1 base at J, leaving 5 bases unmatched. This CDR3 is built from 17 residues. Germline values: CDR1 SEHNR, CDR2 FQNEAQ (reference sequence). Looking up the rest from reference TRBV7-9 and TRBJ2-1 gives the full variable domain: DTGVSQNPRHKITKRGQNVTFRCDPISEHNRLYWYRQTLGQGPEFLTYFQNEAQLEKSRLLSDRFSAERPKGSFSTLEIQRTEQGDSAMYLCASSLGVSGRSYNEQFFGPGTRLTVL.

This clone was picked up many times. Other nucleotide sequences from this sample produce the same CDR3. The chain couples TRBV11-1 to TRBJ2-3, with a tentative D call TRBD2 (6 bases). The V end lost 5 bases, the J end lost 0 bases, and 15 bases lay between the germline ends. Per the germline V gene, CDR1 is SGHAT and CDR2 is FQDESV (reference sequence). The CDR3 contains 16 residues. The CDR3 region is CASSPRRDSSTDTQYF. CDR3 in DNA: TGTGCCAGCAGCCCAAGGCGGGACTCTAGCACAGATACGCAGTATTTT.

This clone is termed medium-sized. This chain uses TRBV10-3 with TRBJ2-7; 11 bases match TRBD1. CDR3 length equals 14 residues. Germline V gene sequence: CDR1 ENHRY, CDR2 SYGVKD. The V and J ends lost 6 bases and 4 bases, in that order; junction bases with no gene match: 5. The CDR3 region is CAIRDRDRGYEQYF. As DNA, the CDR3 is TGTGCCATCAGAGACCGGGACAGGGGGTACGAGCAGTACTTC.

This clone was seen just once. The rearrangement links TRBV13 to TRBJ2-1; D uncertain. The CDR3 is made up of 12 amino acids. With 4 bases removed from V and 8 bases from J, the gap between germline ends came to 9 bases. The germline V gene has CDR1 PRHDT and CDR2 FYEKMQ (reference sequence). The CDR3 here is CASSSRWDEQFF. CDR3 nucleotides: TGTGCCAGCAGCTCCCGGTGGGATGAGCAGTTCTTC.

This clone has ten or more counts. The chain links TRBV5-1 to TRBJ2-7; D assignment may be TRBD1 or TRBD2 (5 bases each). CDR1 SGHRS and CDR2 YFSETQ come from the germline V gene. The CDR3 loop spans 12 amino acids. V was clipped by 5 bases and J by 7 bases, with 13 bases between them. The CDR3 nucleotides read TGCGCCAGCAGGGGGACCTCGGGGGAGCAGTACTTC. This translates into CASRGTSGEQYF.

The rearrangement joins TRBV5-6 to TRBJ1-6; D unresolved. The V end was cut by 2 bases, the J end by 6 bases, with 12 bases between. CDR3 size: 15 residues. Germline CDR1 and CDR2: SGHDT and YYEEEE. The CDR3 protein is CASSLWLAGNSPLHF. The CDR3 coding sequence is TGTGCCAGCAGCTTATGGTTGGCGGGTAATTCACCCCTCCACTTT.

In its sample, this clone is medium-sized. The rearrangement links TRBV12-3 or TRBV12-4 to TRBJ1-2; 7 nucleotides align to TRBD1. This CDR3 comprises 16 residues. Unmatched junction bases numbered 16, after V lost 7 bases and J lost 5 bases. This CDR3 is CASTRRNSGTDYGYTF. The CDR3 DNA follows: TGTGCCAGCACACGGCGCAACTCCGGGACAGATTATGGCTACACCTTC.

This chain uses TRBV11-1 with TRBJ1-1; TRBD1 matches at 9 bases. This CDR3 is built from 16 residues. The ends lost 5 bases at V and 4 bases at J; junction bases unmatched: 11. Germline values: CDR1 SGHAT, CDR2 FQDESV (reference sequence). The CDR3 DNA follows: TGTGCCAGCAGCCTCTCCGTACAGGGGGCGGGCACTGAAGCTTTCTTT. As protein: CASSLSVQGAGTEAFF.

As regards this clone: One junction end does not reproduce the germline sequence, and a read error may be involved. The same CDR3 is also encoded by other DNA sequences in this sample. This sequence joins TRBV30 and TRBJ2-7; 10 bases line up with TRBD1. From germline, CDR1 is GTSNPN and CDR2 SVGIG (reference sequence). The length of the CDR3 is 12 residues. CDR3 amino acids: CALGTGAHEQYF. CDR3 nucleotide sequence: TGTGCCTTGGGGACAGGGGCACACGAGCAATACTTC.

This clone was detected many times. The rearrangement uses TRBV6-1 and TRBJ1-1; D may be TRBD1 (5 bases). This CDR3 is 14 amino acids long. Looked up from germline, CDR1 is MNHNS and CDR2 is SASEGT. The V gene lost 6 bases and the J gene lost 1 base, with 12 bases spanning the gap. In DNA, the CDR3 is TGTGCCAGCAGGAACAGGATTCCGAACACTGAAGCTTTCTTT. Translation: CASRNRIPNTEAFF.